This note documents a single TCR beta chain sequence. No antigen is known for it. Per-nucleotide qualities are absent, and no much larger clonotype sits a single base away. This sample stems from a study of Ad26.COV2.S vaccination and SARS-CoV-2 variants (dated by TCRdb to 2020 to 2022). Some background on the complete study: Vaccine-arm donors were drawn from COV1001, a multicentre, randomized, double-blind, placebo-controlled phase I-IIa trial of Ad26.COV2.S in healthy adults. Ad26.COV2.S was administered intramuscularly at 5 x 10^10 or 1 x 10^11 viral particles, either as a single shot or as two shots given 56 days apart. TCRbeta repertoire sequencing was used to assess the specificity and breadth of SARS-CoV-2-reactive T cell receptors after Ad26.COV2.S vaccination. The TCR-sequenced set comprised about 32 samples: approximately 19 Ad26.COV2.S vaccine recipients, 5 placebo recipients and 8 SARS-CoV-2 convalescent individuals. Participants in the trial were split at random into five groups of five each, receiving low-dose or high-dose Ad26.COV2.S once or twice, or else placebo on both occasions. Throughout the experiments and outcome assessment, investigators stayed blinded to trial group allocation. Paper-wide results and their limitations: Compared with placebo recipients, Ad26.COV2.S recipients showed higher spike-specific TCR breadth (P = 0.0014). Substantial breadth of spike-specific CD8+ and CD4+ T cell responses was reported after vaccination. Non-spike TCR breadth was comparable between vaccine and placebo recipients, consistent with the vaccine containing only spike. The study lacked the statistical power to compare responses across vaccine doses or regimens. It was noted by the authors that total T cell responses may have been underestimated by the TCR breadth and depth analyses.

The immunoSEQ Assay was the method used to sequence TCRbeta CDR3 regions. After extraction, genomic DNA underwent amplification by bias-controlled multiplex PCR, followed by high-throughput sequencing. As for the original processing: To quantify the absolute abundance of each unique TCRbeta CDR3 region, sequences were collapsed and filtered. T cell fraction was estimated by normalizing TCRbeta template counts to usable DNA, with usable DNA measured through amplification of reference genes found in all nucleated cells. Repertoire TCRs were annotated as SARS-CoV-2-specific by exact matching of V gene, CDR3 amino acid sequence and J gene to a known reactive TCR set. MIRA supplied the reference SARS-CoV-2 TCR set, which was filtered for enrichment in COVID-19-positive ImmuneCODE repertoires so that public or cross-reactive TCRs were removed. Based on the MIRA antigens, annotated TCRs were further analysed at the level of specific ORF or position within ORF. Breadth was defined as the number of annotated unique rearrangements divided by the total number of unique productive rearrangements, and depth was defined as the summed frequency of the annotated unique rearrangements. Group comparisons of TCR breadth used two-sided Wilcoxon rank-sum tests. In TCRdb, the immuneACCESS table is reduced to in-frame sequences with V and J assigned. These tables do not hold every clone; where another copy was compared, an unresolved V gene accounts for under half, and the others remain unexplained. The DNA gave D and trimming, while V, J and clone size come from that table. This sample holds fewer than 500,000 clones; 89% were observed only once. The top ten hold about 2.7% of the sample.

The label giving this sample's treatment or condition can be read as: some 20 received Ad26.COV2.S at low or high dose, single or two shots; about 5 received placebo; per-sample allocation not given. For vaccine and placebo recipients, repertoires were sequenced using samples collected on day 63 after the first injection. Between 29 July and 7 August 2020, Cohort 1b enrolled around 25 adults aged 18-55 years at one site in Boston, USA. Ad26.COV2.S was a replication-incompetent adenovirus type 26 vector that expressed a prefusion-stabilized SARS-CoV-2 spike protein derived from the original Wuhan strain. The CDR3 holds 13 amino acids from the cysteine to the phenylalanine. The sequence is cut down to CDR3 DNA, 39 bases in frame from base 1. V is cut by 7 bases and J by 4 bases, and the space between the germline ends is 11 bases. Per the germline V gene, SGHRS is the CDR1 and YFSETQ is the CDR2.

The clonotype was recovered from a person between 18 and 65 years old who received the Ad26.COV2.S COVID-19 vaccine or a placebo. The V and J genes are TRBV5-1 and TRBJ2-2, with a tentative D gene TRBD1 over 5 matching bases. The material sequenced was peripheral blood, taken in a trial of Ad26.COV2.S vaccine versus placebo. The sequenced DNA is TGCGCCAGCGCTACAGGACCCACCGGGGAGCTGTTTTTT. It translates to CASATGPTGELFF.